This is a list of T cell receptor beta chains from one sample in a study of T cells in Graves' hyperthyroidism and ophthalmopathy. TCRdb reanalysed the multiplex PCR reads using MiXCR and keeps one entry per CDR3 protein. The repertoire holds about 380,000 distinct CDR3 sequences, with around 20% as singletons. The sample was blood. These TCRs come from a man younger than 35 with Graves' ophthalmopathy. Each CDR3 is given with its conserved first and last residue. The D gene is left open where the match is weak. Clone size is stated in some rows and not others, as once, few, many or a class when expanded.

D: NA; length: 15; V: TRBV7-9; J: TRBJ1-4; size: few; CDR3: CASSHTRTGGEKLFF; DNA: TGTGCCAGCAGTCACACCAGGACGGGCGGCGAAAAACTGTTTTTT
D: NA; length: 13; V: TRBV20-1; J: TRBJ2-7; size: many; CDR3: CSASPSSSYEQYF; DNA: TGCAGTGCTAGCCCTTCGAGCTCCTACGAGCAGTACTTC
D: NA; length: 12; V: TRBV7-3; J: TRBJ2-1; size: many; CDR3: CASSPYYNEQFF; DNA: TGTGCCAGCAGCCCATATTACAATGAGCAGTTCTTC
D: NA; length: 13; V: TRBV15; J: TRBJ1-6; size: few; CDR3: CATSRDGASPLHF; DNA: TGTGCCACCAGCAGAGATGGGGCTTCACCCCTCCACTTT
D: NA; length: 13; V: TRBV24-1; J: TRBJ1-1; size: NA; CDR3: CATSDWVNTEAFF; DNA: TGTGCCACCAGTGATTGGGTCAACACTGAAGCTTTCTTT
D: NA; length: 13; V: TRBV12-3/TRBV12-4; J: TRBJ2-7; size: many; CDR3: CASRMAGIYEQYF; DNA: TGTGCCAGCAGAATGGCAGGGATCTACGAGCAGTACTTC
D: TRBD1; length: 13; V: TRBV6-1; J: TRBJ1-2; size: many; CDR3: CASTRQGGYGYTF; DNA: TGTGCCAGCACTAGACAGGGAGGCTATGGCTACACCTTC
D: NA; length: 15; V: TRBV7-3; J: TRBJ2-3; size: few; CDR3: CASSTRGYSTDTQYF; DNA: TGTGCCAGCTCCACGAGGGGGTACTCCACAGATACGCAGTATTTT
D: TRBD2; length: 16; V: TRBV4-1; J: TRBJ2-7; size: NA; CDR3: CASSRRTSGGAKEQYF; DNA: TGCGCCAGCAGCCGTCGGACTAGCGGGGGGGCGAAGGAGCAGTACTTC
D: TRBD2; length: 14; V: TRBV20-1; J: TRBJ2-5; size: few; CDR3: CSAVSGGNQETQYF; DNA: TGCAGTGCTGTAAGCGGGGGGAATCAAGAGACCCAGTACTTC
D: NA; length: 16; V: TRBV5-1; J: TRBJ1-3; size: NA; CDR3: CASSFSSGDSGNTIYF; DNA: TGCGCCAGCAGCTTTAGTTCCGGCGACTCTGGAAACACCATATATTTT
D: NA; length: 16; V: TRBV27; J: TRBJ2-3; size: many; CDR3: CASTITSRLAHYTQYF; DNA: TGTGCCAGCACCATTACGTCTCGGCTCGCACACTATACGCAGTATTTT
D: NA; length: 17; V: TRBV2; J: TRBJ1-2; size: many; CDR3: CASSEALGDALSYGYTF; DNA: TGTGCCAGCAGTGAAGCGCTTGGGGACGCCTTAAGCTATGGCTACACCTTC
D: TRBD1; length: 17; V: TRBV28; J: TRBJ1-2; size: once; CDR3: CASCGGSGTGSGYGYTF; DNA: TGTGCCAGTTGTGGGGGGTCAGGGACAGGGAGTGGCTATGGCTACACCTTC
D: NA; length: 14; V: TRBV5-1; J: TRBJ2-5; size: many; CDR3: CASSTAVARETQYF; DNA: TGCGCCAGCAGCACGGCGGTGGCACGAGAGACCCAGTACTTC
D: TRBD2; length: 17; V: TRBV7-9; J: TRBJ2-1; size: few; CDR3: CASSLDGTSGGRGEQFF; DNA: TGTGCCAGCAGCTTAGATGGGACTAGCGGGGGGCGGGGTGAGCAGTTCTTC
D: NA; length: 14; V: TRBV16; J: TRBJ2-1; size: few; CDR3: CASSRPGTLIEQFF; DNA: TGTGCCAGCAGTCGACCCGGGACCCTGATTGAGCAGTTCTTC
D: TRBD1; length: 13; V: TRBV11-1; J: TRBJ2-3; size: many; CDR3: CASSRTGEDTQYF; DNA: TGTGCCAGCAGCAGAACAGGGGAAGATACGCAGTATTTT
D: NA; length: 15; V: TRBV5-1; J: TRBJ2-7; size: many; CDR3: CASSLVQGSSYEQYF; DNA: TGCGCCAGCAGCTTGGTTCAGGGTAGCTCCTACGAGCAGTACTTC
D: NA; length: 15; V: TRBV5-1; J: TRBJ2-7; size: few; CDR3: CASSLEGTSGGEQYF; DNA: TGCGCCAGCAGCTTGGAGGGGACAAGCGGCGGCGAGCAGTACTTC
D: TRBD2; length: 15; V: TRBV7-9; J: TRBJ2-1; size: many; CDR3: CASSRTSGGRGEQFF; DNA: TGTGCCAGCAGCCGGACTAGCGGGGGGCGGGGTGAGCAGTTCTTC
D: TRBD2; length: 20; V: TRBV7-9; J: TRBJ2-1; size: NA; CDR3: CASSRDSSGGRDRYYNEQFF; DNA: TGTGCCAGCAGTCGGGACTCTAGCGGGGGGCGGGACCGATACTACAATGAGCAGTTCTTC
D: TRBD1; length: 15; V: TRBV6-1; J: TRBJ1-3; size: NA; CDR3: CASSSGGGSGNTIYF; DNA: TGTGCCAGCAGTTCAGGGGGAGGGTCTGGAAACACCATATATTTT
D: NA; length: 14; V: TRBV18; J: TRBJ2-1; size: NA; CDR3: CASTPGAGRNEQFF; DNA: TGTGCCAGCACCCCGGGAGCAGGGAGGAATGAGCAGTTCTTC
D: NA; length: 12; V: TRBV20-1; J: TRBJ2-3; size: few; CDR3: CSAREGADTQYF; DNA: TGCAGTGCGAGAGAGGGTGCAGATACGCAGTATTTT
D: NA; length: 16; V: TRBV7-8; J: TRBJ2-1; size: NA; CDR3: CASSSGGGRVDNEQFF; DNA: TGTGCCAGCAGCTCAGGGGGGGGCCGGGTAGACAATGAGCAGTTCTTC
D: TRBD2; length: 13; V: TRBV20-1; J: TRBJ2-3; size: many; CDR3: CSEAGGPTDTQYF; DNA: TGCAGTGAAGCGGGGGGGCCCACGGATACGCAGTATTTT
D: TRBD2; length: 15; V: TRBV7-9; J: TRBJ2-1; size: NA; CDR3: CASSRDSSGRLEQFF; DNA: TGTGCCAGCAGTCGGGACTCTAGCGGGCGTCTTGAGCAGTTCTTC
D: TRBD1; length: 16; V: TRBV5-1; J: TRBJ1-2; size: many; CDR3: CASSMGQGAVLRGYTF; DNA: TGCGCCAGCAGCATGGGACAGGGAGCCGTTTTGCGCGGCTACACCTTC
D: NA; length: 14; V: TRBV2; J: TRBJ2-5; size: many; CDR3: CATPRGEHQETQYF; DNA: TGTGCCACCCCAAGGGGGGAACACCAAGAGACCCAGTACTTC
D: NA; length: 15; V: TRBV6-1; J: TRBJ1-1; size: many; CDR3: CASSPSGFMNTEAFF; DNA: TGTGCCAGCAGTCCCTCGGGGTTCATGAACACTGAAGCTTTCTTT
D: TRBD1; length: 13; V: TRBV5-8; J: TRBJ2-7; size: many; CDR3: CASSSTGTYEQYF; DNA: TGTGCCAGCAGCTCGACAGGGACCTACGAGCAGTACTTC
D: NA; length: 15; V: TRBV20-1; J: TRBJ2-1; size: few; CDR3: CSARKGATDYNEQFF; DNA: TGCAGTGCGCGGAAAGGGGCCACGGACTACAATGAGCAGTTCTTC
D: NA; length: 13; V: TRBV6-5; J: TRBJ2-7; size: many; CDR3: CASGTSRLYEQYF; DNA: TGTGCCAGCGGTACATCGAGGCTCTACGAGCAGTACTTC
D: TRBD1; length: 17; V: TRBV14; J: TRBJ1-2; size: many; CDR3: CASSQDPIWTGRGGYTF; DNA: TGTGCCAGCAGCCAAGATCCGATCTGGACAGGGCGTGGAGGCTACACCTTC
D: NA; length: 13; V: TRBV10-2; J: TRBJ2-1; size: NA; CDR3: CASGDLAYNEQFF; DNA: TGCGCCAGCGGGGACTTAGCCTACAATGAGCAGTTCTTC
D: NA; length: 13; V: TRBV6-1; J: TRBJ1-1; size: many; CDR3: CASSSQLNTEAFF; DNA: TGTGCCAGCAGTTCCCAGTTAAACACTGAAGCTTTCTTT
D: TRBD1; length: 17; V: TRBV19; J: TRBJ1-1; size: NA; CDR3: CATSPGQGEFLWSEAFF; DNA: TGTGCCACCTCCCCCGGACAGGGTGAATTTCTCTGGTCTGAAGCTTTCTTT
D: NA; length: 14; V: TRBV5-1; J: TRBJ2-5; size: NA; CDR3: CASSFFGERETQYF; DNA: TGCGCCAGCAGCTTTTTCGGAGAAAGGGAGACCCAGTACTTC
D: TRBD1; length: 15; V: TRBV6-1; J: TRBJ1-1; size: many; CDR3: CASRPQGAQNTEAFF; DNA: TGTGCCAGCAGACCACAGGGGGCGCAGAACACTGAAGCTTTCTTT
D: NA; length: 14; V: TRBV18; J: TRBJ1-2; size: few; CDR3: CASSPDGGGRGYTF; DNA: TGTGCCAGCTCACCAGACGGGGGGGGCCGTGGCTACACCTTC
D: TRBD1; length: 15; V: TRBV6-1; J: TRBJ1-1; size: NA; CDR3: CASSDSDRARTEAFF; DNA: TGTGCCAGCAGTGACTCGGACAGGGCCAGGACTGAAGCTTTCTTT
D: TRBD1; length: 13; V: TRBV18; J: TRBJ2-7; size: NA; CDR3: CASSPDRGDEQYF; DNA: TGTGCCAGCTCACCGGACAGGGGGGACGAGCAGTACTTC
D: NA; length: 14; V: TRBV2; J: TRBJ1-2; size: many; CDR3: CASRADSVYYGYTF; DNA: TGTGCCAGCAGAGCCGACAGCGTATACTATGGCTACACCTTC
D: NA; length: 13; V: TRBV12-3/TRBV12-4; J: TRBJ1-2; size: many; CDR3: CASRYSSGFGYTF; DNA: TGTGCCAGCCGTTATTCCTCAGGTTTTGGCTACACCTTC
D: TRBD1; length: 17; V: TRBV7-3; J: TRBJ1-1; size: NA; CDR3: CASSSPGQGRMNTEAFF; DNA: TGTGCCAGCAGCTCCCCGGGACAGGGGCGGATGAACACTGAAGCTTTCTTT